This TCR beta chain was observed in a study of Graves' ophthalmopathy and Graves' hyperthyroidism. Study overall: The stable label applied to hyperthyroidism with no ophthalmopathy within 18 months of follow-up.

TCR beta CDR3 regions were amplified from RNA transcripts. First-round RT-PCR used HTBI primers; second-round multiplex PCR followed. MiXCR, applied by TCRdb to the multiplex PCR reads, yields one record per CDR3 protein. The top ten hold roughly 10% of the sample, which has over a million distinct CDR3 sequences, roughly two fifths seen once. With 0 bases removed from V and 0 bases from J, the gap between germline ends came to 15 bases. This CDR3 has 16 amino acids. Germline V gene sequence: CDR1 DFQATT, CDR2 SNEGSKA (reference sequence). Eligible hyperthyroidism cases comprised new diagnoses of under 2 months' duration in individuals aged 18 to 65. Clinical symptoms, serum thyroxine, TRAb, thyroid ultrasound and orbital computed tomography determined diagnosis.

Material: peripheral blood or thyroid tissue (not recorded which). The TCR originated in an adult man with Graves' hyperthyroidism. V is TRBV20-1 and J is TRBJ2-7, with D perhaps matching TRBD2 (6 bases). The CDR3 bases are TGCAGTGCTAGAGATTGGGTCCAGGGAGGCTCCTACGAGCAGTACTTC. Its protein is CSARDWVQGGSYEQYF.